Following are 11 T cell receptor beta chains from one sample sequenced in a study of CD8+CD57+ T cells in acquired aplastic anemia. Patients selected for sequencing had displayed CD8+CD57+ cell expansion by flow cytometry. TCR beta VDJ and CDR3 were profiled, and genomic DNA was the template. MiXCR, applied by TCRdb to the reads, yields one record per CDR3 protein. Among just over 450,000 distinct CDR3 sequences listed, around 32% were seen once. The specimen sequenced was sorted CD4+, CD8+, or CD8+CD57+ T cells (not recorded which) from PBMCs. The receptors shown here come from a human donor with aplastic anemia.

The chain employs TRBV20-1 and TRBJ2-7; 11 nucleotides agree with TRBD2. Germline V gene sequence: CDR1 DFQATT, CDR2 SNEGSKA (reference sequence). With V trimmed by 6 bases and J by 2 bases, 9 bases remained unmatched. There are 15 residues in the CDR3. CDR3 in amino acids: CSATGTSGPTYEQYF. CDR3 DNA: TGCAGTGCAACCGGGACTAGCGGACCCACCTACGAGCAGTACTTC.

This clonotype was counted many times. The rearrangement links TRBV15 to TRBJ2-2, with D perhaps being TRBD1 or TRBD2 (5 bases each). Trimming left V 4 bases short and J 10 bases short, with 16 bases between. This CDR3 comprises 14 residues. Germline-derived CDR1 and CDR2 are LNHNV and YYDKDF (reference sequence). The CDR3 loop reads CATSTYRVGEELFF. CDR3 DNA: TGTGCCACCAGCACCTACCGGGTGGGGGAGGAGCTGTTTTTT.

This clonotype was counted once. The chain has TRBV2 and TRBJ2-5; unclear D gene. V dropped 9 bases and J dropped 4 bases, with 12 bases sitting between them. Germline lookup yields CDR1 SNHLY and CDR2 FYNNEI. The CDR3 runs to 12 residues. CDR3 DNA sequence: TGTGCCAGTGGGGTGGTAGGAGAGACCCAGTACTTC. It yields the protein CASGVVGETQYF.

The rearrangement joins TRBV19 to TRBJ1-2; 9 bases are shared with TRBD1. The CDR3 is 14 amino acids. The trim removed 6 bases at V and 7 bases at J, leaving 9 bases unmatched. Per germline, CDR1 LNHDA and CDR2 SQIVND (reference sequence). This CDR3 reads CASSPTQGAGGYTF. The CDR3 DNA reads TGTGCCAGTAGCCCTACACAGGGGGCTGGTGGCTACACCTTC.

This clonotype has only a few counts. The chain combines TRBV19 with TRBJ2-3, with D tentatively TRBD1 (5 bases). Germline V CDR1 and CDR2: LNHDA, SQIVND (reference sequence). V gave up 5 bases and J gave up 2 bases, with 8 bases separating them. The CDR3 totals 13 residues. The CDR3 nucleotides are TGTGCCAGTAGTCCCGGACACACAGATACGCAGTATTTT. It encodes CASSPGHTDTQYF.

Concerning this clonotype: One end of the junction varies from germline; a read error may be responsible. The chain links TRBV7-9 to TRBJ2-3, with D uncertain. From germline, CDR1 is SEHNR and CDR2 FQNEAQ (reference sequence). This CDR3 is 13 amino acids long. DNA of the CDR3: TGTGCCAGCAGCTTAAGACCCCCAGATGCGCAGTATTTT. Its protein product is CASSLRPPDAQYF. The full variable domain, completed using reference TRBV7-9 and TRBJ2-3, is DTGVSQNPRHKITKRGQNVTFRCDPISEHNRLYWYRQTLGQGPEFLTYFQNEAQLEKSRLLSDRFSAERPKGSFSTLEIQRTEQGDSAMYLCASSLRPPDAQYFGPGTRLTVL.

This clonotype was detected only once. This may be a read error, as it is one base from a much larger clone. DNA for the CDR3: TGTGCCAGCAGCTTAGCGGTGGGGGACACTGAAGCTTTCTTT. Amino acid sequence: CASSLAVGDTEAFF. V usage is TRBV7-3 and J usage is TRBJ1-1; perhaps TRBD1 as D (5 bases). CDR3 length: 14 amino acids. The V and J ends lost 2 bases and 3 bases respectively, with 10 bases between them. Germline lookup yields CDR1 SGHTA and CDR2 FQGTGA.

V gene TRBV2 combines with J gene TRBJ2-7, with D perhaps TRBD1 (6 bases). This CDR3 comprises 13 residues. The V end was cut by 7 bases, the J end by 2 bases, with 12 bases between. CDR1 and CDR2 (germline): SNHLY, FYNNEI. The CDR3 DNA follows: TGTGCCAGCAACCTAAGGGACACCTACGAGCAGTACTTC. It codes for CASNLRDTYEQYF.

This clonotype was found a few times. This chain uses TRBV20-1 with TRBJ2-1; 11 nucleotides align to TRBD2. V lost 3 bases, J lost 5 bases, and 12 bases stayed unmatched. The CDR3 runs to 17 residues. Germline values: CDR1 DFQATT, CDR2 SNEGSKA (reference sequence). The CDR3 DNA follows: TGCAGTGCTAGGGGGGTGGGAACTAGCGGGAGCAACAATGAGCAGTTCTTC. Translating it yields CSARGVGTSGSNNEQFF.

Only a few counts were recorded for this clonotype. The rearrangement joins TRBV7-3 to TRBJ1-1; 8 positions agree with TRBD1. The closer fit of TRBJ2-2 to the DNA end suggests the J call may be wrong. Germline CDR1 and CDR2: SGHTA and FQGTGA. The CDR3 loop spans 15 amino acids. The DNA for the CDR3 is TGTGCCAGCAGCCCCGGGACAGGCGGTCCCGGGGAGCTGTTTTTT. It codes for CASSPGTGGPGELFF.

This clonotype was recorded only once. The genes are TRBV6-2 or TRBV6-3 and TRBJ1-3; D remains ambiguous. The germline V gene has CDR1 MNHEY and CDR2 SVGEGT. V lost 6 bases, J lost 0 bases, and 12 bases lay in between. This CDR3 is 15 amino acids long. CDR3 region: CASRTDGTSGNTIYF. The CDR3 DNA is TGTGCCAGCAGGACCGACGGAACCTCTGGAAACACCATATATTTT.